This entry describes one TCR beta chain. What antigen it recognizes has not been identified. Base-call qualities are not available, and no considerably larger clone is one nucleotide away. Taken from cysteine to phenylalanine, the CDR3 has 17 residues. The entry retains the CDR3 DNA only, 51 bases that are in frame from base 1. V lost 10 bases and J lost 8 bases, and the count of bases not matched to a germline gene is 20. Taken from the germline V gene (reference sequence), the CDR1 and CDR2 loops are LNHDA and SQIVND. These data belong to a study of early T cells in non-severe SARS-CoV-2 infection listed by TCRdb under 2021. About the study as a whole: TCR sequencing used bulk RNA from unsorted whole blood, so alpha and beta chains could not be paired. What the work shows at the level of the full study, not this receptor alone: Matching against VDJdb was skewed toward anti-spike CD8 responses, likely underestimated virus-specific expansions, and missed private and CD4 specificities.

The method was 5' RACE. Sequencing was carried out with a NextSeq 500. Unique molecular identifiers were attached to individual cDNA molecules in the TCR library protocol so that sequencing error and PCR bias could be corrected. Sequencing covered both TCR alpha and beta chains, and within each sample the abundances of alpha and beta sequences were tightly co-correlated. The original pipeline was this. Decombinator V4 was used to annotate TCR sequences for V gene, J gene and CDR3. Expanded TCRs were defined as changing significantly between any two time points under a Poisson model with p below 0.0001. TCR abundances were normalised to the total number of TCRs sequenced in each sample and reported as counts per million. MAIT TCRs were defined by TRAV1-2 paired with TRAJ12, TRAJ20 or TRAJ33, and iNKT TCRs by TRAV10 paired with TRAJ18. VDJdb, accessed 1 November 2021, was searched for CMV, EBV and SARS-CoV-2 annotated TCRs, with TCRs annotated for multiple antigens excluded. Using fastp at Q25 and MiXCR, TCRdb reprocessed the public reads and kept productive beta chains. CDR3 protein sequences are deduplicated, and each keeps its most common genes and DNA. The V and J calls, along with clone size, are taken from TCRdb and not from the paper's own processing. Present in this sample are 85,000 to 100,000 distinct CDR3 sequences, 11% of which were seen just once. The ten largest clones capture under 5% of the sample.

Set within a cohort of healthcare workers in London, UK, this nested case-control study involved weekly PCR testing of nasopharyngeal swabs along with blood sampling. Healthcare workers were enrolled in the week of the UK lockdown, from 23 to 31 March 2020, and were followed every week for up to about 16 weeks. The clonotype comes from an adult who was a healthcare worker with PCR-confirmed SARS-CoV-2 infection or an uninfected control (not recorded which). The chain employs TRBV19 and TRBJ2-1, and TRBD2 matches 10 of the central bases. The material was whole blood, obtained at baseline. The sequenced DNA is TGTGCCACCAAAGGGGCCGGGCTAGCGGGAGTCATCGATGAGCAGTTCTTC. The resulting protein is CATKGAGLAGVIDEQFF. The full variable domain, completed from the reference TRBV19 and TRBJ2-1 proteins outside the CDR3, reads DGGITQSPKYLFRKEGQNVTLSCEQNLNHDAMYWYRQDPGQGLRLIYYSQIVNDFQKGDIAEGYSVSREKKESFPLTVTSAQKNPTAFYLCATKGAGLAGVIDEQFFGPGTRLTVL.